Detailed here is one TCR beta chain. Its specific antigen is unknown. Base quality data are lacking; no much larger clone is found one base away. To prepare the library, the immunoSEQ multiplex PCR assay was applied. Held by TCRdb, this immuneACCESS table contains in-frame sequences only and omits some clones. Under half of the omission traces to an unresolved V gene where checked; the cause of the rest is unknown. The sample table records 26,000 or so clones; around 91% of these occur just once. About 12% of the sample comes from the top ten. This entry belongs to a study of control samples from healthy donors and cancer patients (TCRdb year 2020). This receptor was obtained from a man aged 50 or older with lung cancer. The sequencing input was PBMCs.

The CDR3 amino acid sequence is: CASSYSGRGYEQYF. The nucleotide sequence reads as follows: TGTGCCAGCAGTTACTCAGGGAGGGGCTACGAGCAGTACTTC. This receptor chain uses TRBV6-5 and TRBJ2-7; 7 middle bases align to TRBD2. The CDR3, cysteine through phenylalanine, is 14 amino acids long. Of all the DNA, just the CDR3 is kept, 42 bases in frame from base 1. For CDR1 and CDR2, the germline V gene lists MNHEY and SVGAGI. Trimmed from V: 0 bases; trimmed from J: 3 bases; junction bases lacking a gene match: 2.